This is a list of T cell receptor beta chains from one sample in a study of shared clonotypes between healthy human individuals. Measured with immunoSEQ multiplex PCR; TCRdb has only the in-frame clones, and not every one. Of some 650,000 clones in the sample, more than 95% were seen once. The source material was naive CD4+ T cells sorted from blood. The receptors derive from a woman in her twenties or thirties in good health. CDR3s include the opening cysteine and the closing phenylalanine or tryptophan. Fields, in order: clone size, J gene, V gene, D gene, CDR3 DNA, CDR3 protein. A D gene is named only where the DNA matches it firmly. Clone size is shown for a subset of rows, as once, few, many or a class of expanded clone.

>NA|TRBJ2-1|TRBV18|NA
TGTGCCAGCTCTCGTCCGGGGCCAGGAGCTGAGCAGTTCTTC
CASSRPGPGAEQFF
>NA|TRBJ2-3|TRBV10-1|TRBD2
TGCGCCAGCAGCGGACTAGCGGGAGGGAGCACAGATACGCAGTATTTT
CASSGLAGGSTDTQYF
>NA|TRBJ1-4|TRBV29-1|NA
TGCAGCGTTGAAGAAAACGAGGGTAGTGAAAAACTGTTTTTT
CSVEENEGSEKLFF
>once|TRBJ2-7|TRBV7-8|TRBD2
TGTGCCAGCAGCTTAGAGGGGACTAGACGAGGCGAGCAGTACTTC
CASSLEGTRRGEQYF
>NA|TRBJ2-4|TRBV11-2|NA
TGTGCCAGCAGTCCGTACCTAGGCGAGGTAGCCAAAAACATTCAGTACTTC
CASSPYLGEVAKNIQYF
>NA|TRBJ1-1|TRBV28|NA
TGTGCCAGCACCAGGACCGGGACCACTGAAGCTTTCTTT
CASTRTGTTEAFF
>NA|TRBJ2-1|TRBV15|NA
TGTGCCACCAGCAGAGATTTAATGGGAATTAGCTCCTACAATGAGCAGTTCTTC
CATSRDLMGISSYNEQFF
>once|TRBJ2-3|TRBV5-1|TRBD1
TGCGCCAGCAGCTCCCGGACAGGGCCCCCAGATACGCAGTATTTT
CASSSRTGPPDTQYF
>NA|TRBJ2-2|TRBV2|TRBD2
TGTGCCAGCAGTGCTCTAGCGGGGAGCGACACCGGGGAGCTGTTTTTT
CASSALAGSDTGELFF
>NA|TRBJ1-5|TRBV28|NA
TGTGCCAGCAGTTTTAATCTCCGGCCAACTGAATTATATAGCAATCAGCCCCAGCATTTT
CASSFNLRPTELYSNQPQHF
>NA|TRBJ1-1|TRBV5-5|NA
TGTGCCAGCAGTCATAACGTTCCCACTGAAGCTTTCTTT
CASSHNVPTEAFF
>once|TRBJ2-7|TRBV28|TRBD2
TGTGCCAGCAGCCGACGGACTAGCGGAGACTACGAGCAGTACTTC
CASSRRTSGDYEQYF
>NA|TRBJ2-1|TRBV7-9|NA
TGTGCCAGCAGCTTAGAGGGAGGTGAGCAGTTCTTC
CASSLEGGEQFF
>NA|TRBJ1-1|TRBV6-1|NA
TGTGCCAGCAGTGGGGCAGGGAGTCGTAGCACTGAAGCTTTCTTT
CASSGAGSRSTEAFF
>NA|TRBJ2-5|TRBV20-1|NA
TGCAGTGCTGCCCAATCGGGACTTCAGTACTTC
CSAAQSGLQYF
>once|TRBJ1-4|TRBV15|NA
TGTGCCACCAGCAGGGGAAACCTTGCAACTAATGAAAAACTGTTTTTT
CATSRGNLATNEKLFF
>NA|TRBJ2-7|TRBV10-3|TRBD1
TGTGCCATCAGAGACAGGGGATCCTACGAGCAGTACTTC
CAIRDRGSYEQYF
>NA|TRBJ2-7|TRBV6-1|NA
TGTGCCAGCAGCCCGACTAGTGGCGAGCAGTACTTC
CASSPTSGEQYF
>NA|TRBJ2-2|TRBV7-3|TRBD1
TGTGCCAGCAGCTGGTCCGGGACAGCCAACACCGGGGAGCTGTTTTTT
CASSWSGTANTGELFF
>NA|TRBJ1-1|TRBV2|NA
TGTGCCAGCAGTGACGGGGTGGGCACTGAAGCTTTCTTT
CASSDGVGTEAFF
>NA|TRBJ2-5|TRBV30|NA
TGTGCCTGGGACCCAGGGAGAGAGACCCAGTACTTC
CAWDPGRETQYF
>few|TRBJ1-5|TRBV28|NA
TGTGCCAGCAGTCGTAGCAATCAGCCCCAGCATTTT
CASSRSNQPQHF